One and the same sample provided the 27 T cell receptor beta chains below, sequenced in a study of blood T cell repertoires in COVID-19 (dated by TCRdb to 2020 to 2022). The protocol used for the library was the immunoSEQ multiplex PCR assay. The table was pulled from immuneACCESS by TCRdb, which kept in-frame rearrangements only. Such tables lose some clones; where checked, under half of the loss comes from unresolved V genes, and the rest has no known cause. The sample table records 100,000 or so clones; about nine tenths of these occur just once. The ten biggest clones cover approximately 0.5% of the sample. Sequenced sample: peripheral blood. The origin of the receptors is a man in his 60s with acute or convalescent COVID-19.

The chain links TRBV19 to TRBJ1-5, with D possibly matching TRBD1 (5 bases). Germline assignment: CDR1 LNHDA and CDR2 SQIVND (reference sequence). The CDR3 loop spans 12 amino acids. Trimming pared 6 bases from V and 2 bases from J, leaving 5 bases between. CDR3 in DNA: TGTGCCAGTAGCAGGGGCAATCAGCCCCAGCATTTT. Its translation is CASSRGNQPQHF.

The chain combines TRBV30 with TRBJ1-6; weak D call: TRBD1 (5 bases). The V and J ends lost 3 bases and 10 bases respectively, with 16 bases between them. Germline-derived CDR1 and CDR2 are GTSNPN and SVGIG (reference sequence). The CDR3 consists of 14 residues. DNA for the CDR3: TGTGCCTGGAGCCTAGGGGCCCGAGGCTCACCCCTCCACTTT. Its protein is CAWSLGARGSPLHF.

The chain uses TRBV7-9 and TRBJ2-5; D gene ambiguous. Trimming took 4 bases from V and 4 from J, leaving 10 bases between them. Germline V gene lookup returns CDR1 SEHNR and CDR2 FQNEAQ (reference sequence). This CDR3 region has 13 residues. CDR3 amino acids: CASSWLAGETQYF. The CDR3 DNA reads as TGTGCCAGCAGCTGGTTGGCTGGAGAGACCCAGTACTTC.

The V and J genes are TRBV11-2 and TRBJ1-3; possibly TRBD1 for D (5 bases). Trimming cost V 3 bases and J 4 bases, with 16 bases left between them. Per germline, CDR1 SGHAT and CDR2 FQNNGV. The CDR3 runs 16 residues. In DNA, the CDR3 is TGTGCCAGCAGCTTTAGGACAATGCTCTCCGGAAACACCATATATTTT. It codes for CASSFRTMLSGNTIYF.

CDR3 residues: CASSPSRGTNYGYTF. The CDR3 coding sequence is TGTGCCAGTAGTCCATCCAGGGGAACTAACTATGGCTACACCTTC. The chain uses TRBV19 and TRBJ1-2; possible D gene TRBD1, 6 bases. The length of the CDR3 is 15 residues. The V end lost 5 bases, the J end lost 0 bases, and 13 bases lay between the germline ends. From germline, CDR1 is LNHDA and CDR2 SQIVND (reference sequence).

Details on this clone: An end of the junction does not agree with germline; a read error may underlie this. The V call is TRBV7-9, the J call TRBJ1-4; no reliable D call. Germline lookup yields CDR1 SEHNR and CDR2 FQNEAQ (reference sequence). This CDR3 region has 13 residues. In nucleotides, the CDR3 is TGTGCCAGCGGCTTAGCCCCTACTGAAAAACTGTTTTTT. As protein: CASGLAPTEKLFF. Using reference TRBV7-9 and TRBJ1-4 for the parts outside the CDR3, the full variable domain is DTGVSQNPRHKITKRGQNVTFRCDPISEHNRLYWYRQTLGQGPEFLTYFQNEAQLEKSRLLSDRFSAERPKGSFSTLEIQRTEQGDSAMYLCASGLAPTEKLFFGSGTQLSVL.

The V call is TRBV9, the J call TRBJ1-4; D might be TRBD1 (6 bases). Germline V lookup: CDR1 SGDLS, CDR2 YYNGEE. The CDR3 spans 14 residues. V was cut by 4 bases and J by 5 bases, with 12 bases left in between. This CDR3 is CASSLGTPNEKLFF. The CDR3 bases are TGTGCCAGCAGCCTCGGGACACCGAATGAAAAACTGTTTTTT.

This clone was detected once. The chain carries TRBV9 and TRBJ2-1; 7 bases match TRBD1. CDR1 SGDLS and CDR2 YYNGEE come from the germline V gene. CDR3 length equals 16 residues. V was pared by 0 bases and J by 10 bases, with 13 bases of the junction left unmatched. The CDR3 region is CASSVGSRDRVQEQFF. DNA of the CDR3: TGTGCCAGCAGCGTAGGGTCCCGGGACAGAGTACAGGAGCAGTTCTTC.

The chain uses TRBV6-5 and TRBJ1-2, with 8 bases identical to TRBD1. Germline CDR1 MNHEY, CDR2 SVGAGI. This CDR3 comprises 15 residues. The ends lost 1 base at V and 4 bases at J; junction bases unmatched: 5. CDR3 region: CASSYFGQGGYGYTF. CDR3 nucleotide sequence: TGTGCCAGCAGTTACTTTGGACAGGGCGGCTATGGCTACACCTTC.

This chain links TRBV27 with TRBJ2-7, with TRBD2 identical over 9 bases. Unmatched junction bases numbered 10, after V lost 6 bases and J lost 1 base. The germline CDR1 and CDR2 sequences are MNHEY and SMNVEV (reference sequence). The CDR3 is made up of 16 amino acids. The CDR3: CASSHPSGGFSYEQYF. Here the CDR3 DNA reads TGTGCCAGCAGCCATCCGAGCGGGGGGTTTTCCTACGAGCAGTACTTC.

J is TRBJ1-2 and V is TRBV19; 7 nucleotides align to TRBD1. The V gene end was trimmed by 7 bases and the J gene end by 8 bases; junction bases not matched to a gene: 16. Germline V CDR1 and CDR2: LNHDA, SQIVND (reference sequence). CDR3 length: 15 amino acids. Written as DNA, the CDR3 is TGTGCCAGTACCAGCGGCGACAGGGTAGTTGGCGGCTACACCTTC. This encodes CASTSGDRVVGGYTF.

The chain uses TRBV6-1 and TRBJ2-3; 14 bases line up with TRBD2. The CDR3 has 19 amino acids. Germline CDR1 and CDR2: MNHNS and SASEGT. V shed 3 bases, J shed 2 bases, and the junction held 10 bases outside the gene matches. CDR3 coding DNA: TGTGCCAGCAGTGATACCGGGACTAGCGGGAGCCCATTCACAGATACGCAGTATTTT. As protein: CASSDTGTSGSPFTDTQYF.

The genes are TRBV5-4 and TRBJ1-2; 7 nucleotides agree with TRBD1. CDR1 and CDR2 (germline): SGHNT, YYREEE (reference sequence). Unmatched junction bases numbered 5, after V lost 4 bases and J lost 2 bases. The CDR3 is 14 residues long. CDR3 nucleotides: TGTGCCAGCAGCCGGGTGGGACAGAACTATGGCTACACCTTC. Amino acid sequence: CASSRVGQNYGYTF. Full variable domain (missing parts from reference TRBV5-4 and TRBJ1-2): ETGVTQSPTHLIKTRGQQVTLRCSSQSGHNTVSWYQQALGQGPQFIFQYYREEENGRGNFPPRFSGLQFPNYSSELNVNALELDDSALYLCASSRVGQNYGYTFGSGTRLTVV.

In this sample, this clone turned up a few times. The V gene is TRBV7-9, the J gene TRBJ1-5, with D possibly being TRBD1 (5 bases). Germline assignment: CDR1 SEHNR and CDR2 FQNEAQ (reference sequence). The CDR3 spans 14 residues. V lost 1 base to trimming and J lost 5 bases, with 9 bases between them. Here the CDR3 DNA reads TGTGCCAGCAGCTTAGTGGGGGGAGATCAGCCCCAGCATTTT. Its translation is CASSLVGGDQPQHF.

V is TRBV10-3 and J is TRBJ1-1; possibly TRBD1 for D (5 bases). Germline loops: CDR1 ENHRY, CDR2 SYGVKD. Trimming took off 0 bases at V and 1 base at J, with 9 bases between the two ends. CDR3 size: 15 residues. CDR3 region: CAISESIDRNTEAFF. In nucleotides, the CDR3 is TGTGCCATCAGTGAGTCGATCGACAGGAACACTGAAGCTTTCTTT.

This clone was seen a single time. The chain combines TRBV2 with TRBJ2-2, with TRBD1 as a possible D gene (7 bases). From germline, CDR1 is SNHLY and CDR2 FYNNEI. The CDR3 extends over 15 amino acids. V dropped 6 bases and J dropped 2 bases, with 13 bases sitting between them. For the CDR3, the DNA is TGTGCCAGCAGCGCGGGACAGATAAACACCGGGGAGCTGTTTTTT. Translating gives CASSAGQINTGELFF.

The rearrangement links TRBV3-1 (or the pseudogene TRBV3-2) to TRBJ2-2; D gene uncertain. The CDR3 is made up of 15 amino acids. V was clipped by 1 base and J by 7 bases, with 13 bases between them. CDR1 LGHDT and CDR2 YNNKEL come from the germline V gene (reference sequence). The CDR3 sequence: CASSQGHLYGGELFF. Written as DNA, the CDR3 is TGTGCCAGCAGCCAAGGACATCTTTATGGCGGGGAGCTGTTTTTT.

CDR3 sequence (DNA): TGTGCCAGCAGTGAACTACAGGGGTCCAAGGATACGCAGTATTTT. It specifies CASSELQGSKDTQYF. The chain recombines TRBV25-1 with TRBJ2-3, with TRBD1 identical over 7 bases. CDR1 MGHDK and CDR2 SYGVNS come from the germline V gene. The CDR3 is 15 residues long. With 2 bases clipped from V and 6 bases from J, the junction kept 8 bases outside the gene matches.

Here the CDR3 DNA reads TGTGCCTGGAGTGTAACGCGGGCAGGGGGTGAAGCTTTCTTT. Encoded protein: CAWSVTRAGGEAFF. This chain uses TRBV30 with TRBJ1-1, with 7 bases matching TRBD1. This CDR3 is 14 amino acids long. Germline loops: CDR1 GTSNPN, CDR2 SVGIG (reference sequence). Trimming took 0 bases from V and 7 from J; bases not matched to a gene: 8.

V usage is TRBV12-3 or TRBV12-4 and J usage is TRBJ1-4, with D maybe TRBD1 (5 bases). CDR3 length: 12 amino acids. V lost 5 bases and J lost 13, with 14 bases in between. The chain's CDR3 is CASSPLIGALFF. The CDR3 nucleotides are TGTGCCAGCAGTCCGTTGATAGGGGCACTGTTTTTT.

V is TRBV2 and J is TRBJ2-1; D may be TRBD2 (6 bases). The length of the CDR3 is 15 residues. Germline V gene sequence: CDR1 SNHLY, CDR2 FYNNEI. Trimming took off 4 bases at V and 4 bases at J, with 14 bases between the two ends. CDR3 coding DNA: TGTGCCAGCAGTGTCCGACTAGGTGGATACAATGAGCAGTTCTTC. Amino acids: CASSVRLGGYNEQFF.

The chain has TRBV19 and TRBJ1-4, with no clear D. The CDR3 loop spans 11 amino acids. CDR1 and CDR2 from the germline V gene are LNHDA and SQIVND (reference sequence). V lost 5 bases and J lost 8, with 6 bases in between. The CDR3 loop reads CASSRGEKLFF. The CDR3 DNA is TGTGCCAGTAGTCGCGGGGAAAAACTGTTTTTT.

The chain joins TRBV6-1 to TRBJ2-3, with D possibly matching TRBD1 (6 bases). The V gene lost 4 bases and the J gene lost 3 bases, with 20 bases spanning the gap. Per germline, CDR1 MNHNS and CDR2 SASEGT. This CDR3 comprises 17 residues. CDR3 nucleotide sequence: TGTGCCAGCAGTGGCGCCGGGACACGCCTGGGGACAGATACGCAGTATTTT. Its translation is CASSGAGTRLGTDTQYF.

CDR3 coding DNA: TGTGCCTGGAGTGTTGGGAGAGGGAACACTGAAGCTTTCTTT. This sequence encodes CAWSVGRGNTEAFF. The V gene is TRBV30, the J gene TRBJ1-1; D call uncertain. Per germline, CDR1 GTSNPN and CDR2 SVGIG (reference sequence). The length of the CDR3 is 14 residues. V shed 0 bases and J shed 1 base, with 9 bases lying between them.

The rearrangement links TRBV2 to TRBJ1-6; possibly TRBD1 for D (5 bases). Trimming pared 3 bases from V and 10 bases from J, leaving 13 bases between. Germline V CDR1 and CDR2: SNHLY, FYNNEI. The CDR3 contains 14 residues. As DNA, the CDR3 is TGTGCCAGCAGTGAGGGGCAGGGAGGGTCACCCCTCCACTTT. It encodes CASSEGQGGSPLHF. The full variable domain, rest sourced from reference TRBV2 and TRBJ1-6, is EPEVTQTPSHQVTQMGQEVILRCVPISNHLYFYWYRQILGQKVEFLVSFYNNEISEKSEIFDDQFSVERPDGSNFTLKIRSTKLEDSAMYFCASSEGQGGSPLHFGNGTRLTVT.

This chain uses TRBV6-4 with TRBJ2-3, with 9 nucleotides matching TRBD1. Germline V lookup: CDR1 MRHNA, CDR2 SNTAGT. J lost 11 bases, V lost 0 bases, and 12 bases had no gene match. The CDR3 is 16 amino acids. As DNA, the CDR3 is TGTGCCAGCAGTGACTCGCTGGACAGGGGTATTGATTTGCAGTATTTT. It encodes CASSDSLDRGIDLQYF.

The rearrangement uses TRBV18 and TRBJ2-3, with 10 bases lining up with TRBD2. The germline V gene has CDR1 KGHSH and CDR2 LQKENI. The CDR3 sequence is 20 residues long. Unmatched junction bases numbered 18, after V lost 4 bases and J lost 2 bases. CDR3 amino acids: CASSLRGRGTSGALTDTQYF. The CDR3 DNA is TGTGCCAGCTCACTAAGGGGTAGAGGAACTAGCGGGGCCCTCACAGATACGCAGTATTTT.